The 32 T cell receptor beta chains listed next were all sequenced from one sample in a study of blood T cell repertoires in COVID-19. TCRdb's copy holds only in-frame clones and misses some; the assay was immunoSEQ multiplex PCR. The sample yields roughly 160,000 clones, about 83% seen once. Input material: peripheral blood. The receptors originated from a woman older than 75 with acute or convalescent COVID-19.

CDR3 sequence reads: CAWSQKITGGAIQTQYF. The DNA of the CDR3 is TGTGCCTGGAGTCAAAAAATAACAGGGGGCGCAATACAGACCCAGTACTTC. This sequence joins TRBV30 and TRBJ2-5; TRBD1 agrees at 9 bases. Germline loops: CDR1 GTSNPN, CDR2 SVGIG (reference sequence). V was pared by 2 bases and J by 6 bases, with 16 bases of the junction left unmatched. The length of the CDR3 is 17 residues.

This clone was detected only once. Different DNA sequences within this sample yield the same CDR3. The chain employs TRBV6-5 and TRBJ1-1, with 8 bases matching TRBD1. Per the germline V gene, CDR1 is MNHEY and CDR2 is SVGAGI. The CDR3 length is 14 residues. The J segment lost 1 base and the V segment lost 2 bases, leaving 0 bases of the junction unmatched. The CDR3 spells CASSYGQGNTEAFF. CDR3 DNA: TGTGCCAGCAGTTACGGACAGGGGAACACTGAAGCTTTCTTT.

The genes are TRBV28 and TRBJ1-5; 8 nucleotides align to TRBD1. There are 15 residues in the CDR3. The V gene end was trimmed by 3 bases and the J gene end by 6 bases; junction bases not matched to a gene: 7. Germline values: CDR1 MDHEN, CDR2 SYDVKM. This CDR3 is CASSLPGGAVQPQHF. The CDR3 DNA sequence: TGTGCCAGCAGTTTGCCAGGGGGCGCGGTTCAGCCCCAGCATTTT.

This chain links TRBV7-8 with TRBJ2-3, with 7 bases fitting TRBD2. The V segment lost 0 bases and the J segment 1 base; nucleotides outside the gene matches: 1. The CDR3 loop spans 15 amino acids. The germline CDR1 and CDR2 sequences are SGHVS and FQNEAQ. The chain's CDR3 is CASSLALAGTDTQYF. CDR3 DNA sequence: TGTGCCAGCAGCTTAGCCCTAGCGGGCACAGATACGCAGTATTTT.

The chain joins TRBV19 to TRBJ2-4, with 8 positions matching TRBD2. Germline loops: CDR1 LNHDA, CDR2 SQIVND (reference sequence). The CDR3 runs 15 residues. Losses at the gene ends were 3 bases for V and 3 bases for J; bases not matched to a gene: 4. The CDR3 DNA follows: TGTGCCAGTAGTATTAGCGGGAATGGCAAAAACATTCAGTACTTC. It encodes CASSISGNGKNIQYF.

J is TRBJ1-5 and V is TRBV30; D might be TRBD1 (5 bases). The V end was cut by 3 bases, the J end by 5 bases, with 14 bases between. Germline-derived CDR1 and CDR2 are GTSNPN and SVGIG (reference sequence). This CDR3 comprises 14 residues. CDR3 sequence (DNA): TGTGCCTGGAGGGCGGCGGGGGGTGATCAGCCCCAGCATTTT. It encodes CAWRAAGGDQPQHF.

This clone has a handful of counts. This chain uses TRBV3-1 (or the pseudogene TRBV3-2) with TRBJ2-2; the match to TRBD2 covers 10 bases. After removal of 3 bases from V and 0 bases from J, the junction contained 4 bases not matched to a gene. Looked up from germline, CDR1 is LGHDT and CDR2 is YNNKEL (reference sequence). The CDR3 length is 17 residues. Written as DNA, the CDR3 is TGTGCCAGCAGCCAGGAAGGACTAGCGGCGAACACCGGGGAGCTGTTTTTT. Translation gives CASSQEGLAANTGELFF.

The DNA of the CDR3 is TGTGCCAGTGGCGGATGGGAGACCCAGTACTTC. Its translation is CASGGWETQYF. J is TRBJ2-5 and V is TRBV19; D remains unclear. Germline CDR1 reads LNHDA; CDR2 reads SQIVND (reference sequence). V lost 8 bases and J 5 bases, leaving 9 bases between the germline ends. This CDR3 spans 11 amino acids.

The V and J genes are TRBV7-9 and TRBJ2-7; TRBD2 matches 11 bases. The V segment lost 3 bases and the J segment 2 bases; nucleotides outside the gene matches: 6. In germline, CDR1 is SEHNR, CDR2 FQNEAQ (reference sequence). This CDR3 spans 16 amino acids. Here the CDR3 DNA reads TGTGCCAGCAGCTTCGGGACTAGCGGACGTCCCTACGAGCAGTACTTC. As protein: CASSFGTSGRPYEQYF.

This sequence joins TRBV6-2 or TRBV6-3 and TRBJ1-5, with D possibly matching TRBD1 (6 bases). This CDR3 contains 13 residues. V was trimmed by 5 bases and J by 7 bases, leaving 12 bases between them. The germline V gene encodes CDR1 MNHEY and CDR2 SVGEGT. DNA of the CDR3: TGTGCCAGCAGTGACAGGAGCCGACAGCCCCAGCATTTT. Its protein is CASSDRSRQPQHF.

The chain employs TRBV18 and TRBJ2-3; D not resolved. CDR1 and CDR2 (germline): KGHSH, LQKENI. Trimming removed 4 bases from V and 1 base from J, with 12 bases in between. CDR3 length equals 15 residues. The CDR3 reads CASSQSVAGTDTQYF. The CDR3 coding sequence is TGTGCCAGCTCACAATCCGTAGCAGGCACAGATACGCAGTATTTT.

CDR3 protein: CASSLDAGPGELFF. The CDR3, as DNA: TGTGCCAGCAGCTTAGATGCGGGGCCGGGGGAGCTGTTTTTT. This chain joins TRBV7-2 and TRBJ2-2, with TRBD2 as a possible D gene (6 bases). Trimming took off 1 base at V and 8 bases at J, with 11 bases between the two ends. Germline CDR1 and CDR2: SGHTA and FQGNSA. CDR3 length: 14 amino acids.

The chain carries TRBV3-1 (or the pseudogene TRBV3-2) and TRBJ2-1, with a weak D call TRBD2 (8 bases). Germline lookup yields CDR1 LGHDT and CDR2 YNNKEL (reference sequence). V lost 4 bases, J lost 9 bases, and 22 bases lay in between. The CDR3 is made up of 16 amino acids. In DNA form, the CDR3 reads TGTGCCAGCAGCCTCAGGGGGACTAGTCGAAAGAGTGAGCAGTTCTTC. It translates to CASSLRGTSRKSEQFF.

This clone was seen once. The J gene is TRBJ2-3, the V gene TRBV12-3 or TRBV12-4; possibly TRBD1 for D (5 bases). V was cut by 6 bases and J by 5 bases, with 6 bases left in between. The CDR3 consists of 11 residues. This chain's CDR3 is CASRGVDTQYF. The CDR3 DNA is TGTGCCAGCAGAGGGGTAGATACGCAGTATTTT.

This chain connects TRBV5-8 to TRBJ2-3; 12 nucleotides agree with TRBD2. V gave up 1 base and J gave up 1 base; unmatched junction bases: 1. The CDR3 contains 16 residues. Germline loops: CDR1 SGHTS, CDR2 YDEGEE. Here the CDR3 reads CASSLRTSGGTDTQYF. The CDR3 DNA sequence: TGTGCCAGCAGCTTGAGGACTAGCGGGGGCACAGATACGCAGTATTTT.

This chain joins TRBV6-1 and TRBJ2-7; the match to TRBD2 covers 7 bases. V gave up 6 bases and J gave up 0 bases; unmatched junction bases: 5. The CDR3 length is 14 residues. Germline V lookup: CDR1 MNHNS, CDR2 SASEGT. For the CDR3, the DNA is TGTGCCAGCAGACCCAGCGGGGACTCCTACGAGCAGTACTTC. Translating it yields CASRPSGDSYEQYF.

The J gene is TRBJ2-2, the V gene TRBV6-2 or TRBV6-3; weak D call: TRBD1 (5 bases). V gave up 5 bases and J gave up 0 bases, with 10 bases separating them. Per the germline V gene, CDR1 is MNHEY and CDR2 is SVGEGT. The CDR3 contains 15 residues. The CDR3 nucleotides are TGTGCCAGCAGTGCAGGGTTCGCGAACACCGGGGAGCTGTTTTTT. Translated, it gives CASSAGFANTGELFF.

The chain carries TRBV9 and TRBJ1-2; a weak D match, TRBD1 (6 bases). The CDR3 length is 17 residues. CDR1 and CDR2 (germline): SGDLS, YYNGEE. V was trimmed by 1 base and J by 6 bases, leaving 22 bases between them. The CDR3 DNA follows: TGTGCCAGCAGCGTAACCTCTGGCTGGGGGCAGAGAGATGGCTACACCTTC. Protein product: CASSVTSGWGQRDGYTF.

This clone was detected only once. The DNA of the CDR3 is TGTGCCACCAACGCCGGGGGGGATGAGCAGTTCTTC. Its translation: CATNAGGDEQFF. The rearrangement joins TRBV15 to TRBJ2-1; TRBD2 aligns across 8 bases. This CDR3 has 12 residues. The germline CDR1 and CDR2 sequences are LNHNV and YYDKDF (reference sequence). V dropped 7 bases and J dropped 8; count of bases not matched to a gene: 4.

The chain carries TRBV19 and TRBJ1-1; 8 bases map to TRBD1. The CDR3 contains 13 residues. V lost 3 bases to trimming and J lost 5 bases; unmatched junction nucleotides: 2. Germline V gene lookup returns CDR1 LNHDA and CDR2 SQIVND (reference sequence). This CDR3 is CASSIDRGTEAFF. In nucleotides, the CDR3 is TGTGCCAGTAGTATCGACAGGGGAACTGAAGCTTTCTTT. The complete variable domain, with remaining parts taken from reference TRBV19 and TRBJ1-1, reads DGGITQSPKYLFRKEGQNVTLSCEQNLNHDAMYWYRQDPGQGLRLIYYSQIVNDFQKGDIAEGYSVSREKKESFPLTVTSAQKNPTAFYLCASSIDRGTEAFFGQGTRLTVV.

The chain joins TRBV10-2 to TRBJ2-1; 11 nucleotides match TRBD2. The CDR3 spans 19 residues. The germline gives CDR1 WSHSY, CDR2 SAAADI. Germline trimming cut 4 bases from V and 3 bases from J; bases unmatched to any gene: 14. CDR3 nucleotide sequence: TGCGCCAGCAGTGGGACAGGGTCCTCTACTAGCGGGAGCTACAATGAGCAGTTCTTC. This encodes CASSGTGSSTSGSYNEQFF.

The chain is built from TRBV5-4 and TRBJ2-2; tentatively, D is TRBD2 (5 bases). The CDR3 consists of 16 residues. The V end was cut by 0 bases, the J end by 3 bases, with 12 bases between. Germline-derived CDR1 and CDR2 are SGHNT and YYREEE (reference sequence). For the CDR3, the DNA is TGTGCCAGCAGCTTGGGGCTCATCGGGGACACCGGGGAGCTGTTTTTT. The encoded protein is CASSLGLIGDTGELFF.

This clone was detected once. The chain couples TRBV30 to TRBJ1-4; weak D call: TRBD1 (6 bases). With 2 bases removed from V and 7 bases from J, the gap between germline ends came to 17 bases. This CDR3 comprises 15 residues. CDR1 GTSNPN and CDR2 SVGIG come from the germline V gene (reference sequence). CDR3 coding DNA: TGTGCCTGGAGTTCCATCAGGGGCGAAATTGAAAAACTGTTTTTT. Translated: CAWSSIRGEIEKLFF. The full variable domain, its missing parts supplied by reference TRBV30 and TRBJ1-4, is SQTIHQWPATLVQPVGSPLSLECTVEGTSNPNLYWYRQAAGRGLQLLFYSVGIGQISSEVPQNLSASRPQDRQFILSSKKLLLSDSGFYLCAWSSIRGEIEKLFFGSGTQLSVL.

The rearrangement joins TRBV6-2 or TRBV6-3 to TRBJ1-4, with TRBD1 matching 7 bases. Trimming took 5 bases from V and 5 from J; bases not matched to a gene: 8. CDR1 and CDR2 from the germline V gene are MNHEY and SVGEGT. This CDR3 region has 15 residues. CDR3 amino acids: CASSLGQVGNEKLFF. CDR3 nucleotides: TGTGCCAGCAGTCTCGGACAGGTCGGCAATGAAAAACTGTTTTTT.

The chain joins TRBV9 to TRBJ2-3; 8 nucleotides match TRBD2. CDR1 and CDR2 from the germline V gene are SGDLS and YYNGEE. The CDR3 consists of 15 residues. The junction had 1 base not matched to a gene; V was cut back by 1 base and J by 0 bases. CDR3 sequence (DNA): TGTGCCAGCAGCGTAACGGGAGGGAGCACAGATACGCAGTATTTT. Its protein is CASSVTGGSTDTQYF.

The rearrangement joins TRBV2 to TRBJ1-2, with 10 nucleotides matching TRBD1. The trim removed 8 bases at V and 2 bases at J, leaving 8 bases unmatched. From germline, CDR1 is SNHLY and CDR2 FYNNEI. This CDR3 region has 15 residues. The CDR3 reads CASDSGQGTNYGYTF. As DNA, the CDR3 is TGTGCCAGCGACTCGGGACAGGGGACCAACTATGGCTACACCTTC.

CDR3 sequence: CASSPSGTGRNTQYF. CDR3 in DNA: TGTGCCAGCAGCCCAAGCGGGACAGGGAGGAATACGCAGTATTTT. The chain employs TRBV7-2 and TRBJ2-3; 9 bases are shared with TRBD1. V trimming: 5 bases; J trimming: 7 bases; junction bases outside the gene matches: 10. Germline CDR1 and CDR2: SGHTA and FQGNSA. This CDR3 contains 15 residues. The full variable domain, with the rest looked up from reference TRBV7-2 and TRBJ2-3, is GAGVSQSPSNKVTEKGKDVELRCDPISGHTALYWYRQSLGQGLEFLIYFQGNSAPDKSGLPSDRFSAERTGGSVSTLTIQRTQQEDSAVYLCASSPSGTGRNTQYFGPGTRLTVL.

This clone appeared a single time. This chain joins TRBV7-2 and TRBJ2-3, with 8 bases lining up with TRBD2. Germline V gene data show CDR1 as SGHTA and CDR2 as FQGNSA. CDR3 length: 18 amino acids. V gave up 5 bases and J gave up 3 bases; unmatched junction bases: 16. The CDR3, as DNA: TGTGCCAGCAGCCGGCTTAGCGGGGCGCCCTCAAGGACAGATACGCAGTATTTT. Translated: CASSRLSGAPSRTDTQYF.

The V call is TRBV10-3, the J call TRBJ1-6; 7 bases are shared with TRBD1. Per germline, CDR1 ENHRY and CDR2 SYGVKD. V trimming: 6 bases; J trimming: 10 bases; junction bases outside the gene matches: 9. This CDR3 spans 14 amino acids. The CDR3 protein is CAIRPTGENSPLHF. Written as DNA, the CDR3 is TGTGCCATCAGGCCCACAGGGGAGAACTCACCCCTCCACTTT.

This chain joins TRBV7-2 and TRBJ1-1; possibly TRBD1 for D (5 bases). Trimming removed 0 bases at V and 1 base at J, with 9 bases between. The V gene's germline CDR1 is SGHTA and CDR2 FQGNSA. The length of the CDR3 is 15 residues. The CDR3 is CASSLAGVGNTEAFF. The CDR3, as DNA: TGTGCCAGCAGCTTAGCAGGGGTCGGGAACACTGAAGCTTTCTTT.

The J gene is TRBJ1-5, the V gene TRBV4-1; possibly TRBD1 for D (5 bases). CDR3 size: 15 residues. Germline assignment: CDR1 MGHRA and CDR2 YSYEKL. Trimming stripped 6 bases from V and 0 bases from J, with 12 bases between. The CDR3 DNA is TGCGCCAGCAGGACCGGGACTTATAGCAATCAGCCCCAGCATTTT. It encodes CASRTGTYSNQPQHF.

This chain joins TRBV7-8 and TRBJ2-7, with D tentatively TRBD2 (6 bases). This CDR3 is 14 amino acids long. Germline-derived CDR1 and CDR2 are SGHVS and FQNEAQ. Trimming cost V 5 bases and J 4 bases, with 15 bases left between them. CDR3 residues: CASSMRRAGYEQYF. DNA of the CDR3: TGTGCCAGCAGCATGCGAAGGGCGGGGTACGAGCAGTACTTC.